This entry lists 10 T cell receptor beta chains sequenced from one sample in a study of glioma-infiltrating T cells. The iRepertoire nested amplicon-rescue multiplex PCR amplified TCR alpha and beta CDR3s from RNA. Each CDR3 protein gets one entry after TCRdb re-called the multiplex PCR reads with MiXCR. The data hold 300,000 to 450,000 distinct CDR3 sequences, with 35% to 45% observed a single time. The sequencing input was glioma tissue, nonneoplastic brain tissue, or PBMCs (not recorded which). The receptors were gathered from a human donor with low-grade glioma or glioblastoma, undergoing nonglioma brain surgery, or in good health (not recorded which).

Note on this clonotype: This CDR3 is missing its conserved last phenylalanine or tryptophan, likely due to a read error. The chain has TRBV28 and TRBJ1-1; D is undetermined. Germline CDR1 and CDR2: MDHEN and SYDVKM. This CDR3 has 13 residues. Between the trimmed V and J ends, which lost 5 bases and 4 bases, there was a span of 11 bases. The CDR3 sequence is CASSLPSGTEAFL. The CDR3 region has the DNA TGTGCCAGCAGTCTCCCCTCAGGCACTGAAGCTTTCCTT.

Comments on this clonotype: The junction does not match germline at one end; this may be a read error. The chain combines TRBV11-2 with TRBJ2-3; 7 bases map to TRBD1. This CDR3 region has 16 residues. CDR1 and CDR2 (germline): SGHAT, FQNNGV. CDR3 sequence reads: CASSSEGPNGTDTQYF. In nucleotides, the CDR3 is TGTGCCAGCAGCTCCGAGGGACCTAATGGGACAGATACACAGTATTTT.

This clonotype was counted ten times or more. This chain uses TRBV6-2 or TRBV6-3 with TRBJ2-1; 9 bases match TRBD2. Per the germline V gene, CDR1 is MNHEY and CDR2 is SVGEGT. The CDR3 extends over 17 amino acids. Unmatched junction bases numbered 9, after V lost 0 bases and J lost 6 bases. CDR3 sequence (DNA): TGTGCCAGCAGTTACTCGAGTAGCGGGAGAAGTGGCAATGAGCAGTTCTTC. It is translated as CASSYSSSGRSGNEQFF.

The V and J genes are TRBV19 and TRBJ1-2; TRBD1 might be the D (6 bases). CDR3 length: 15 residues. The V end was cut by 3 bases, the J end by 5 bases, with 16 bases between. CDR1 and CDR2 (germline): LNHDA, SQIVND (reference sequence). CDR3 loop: CASSIKFWTDYGYTF. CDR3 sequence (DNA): TGTGCCAGTAGTATCAAGTTCTGGACAGATTATGGCTACACCTTC.

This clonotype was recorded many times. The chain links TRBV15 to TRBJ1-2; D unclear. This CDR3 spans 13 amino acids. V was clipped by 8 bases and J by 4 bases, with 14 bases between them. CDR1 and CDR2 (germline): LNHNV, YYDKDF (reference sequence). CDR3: CATSFVGRYGYTF. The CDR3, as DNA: TGTGCCACCTCCTTCGTCGGTCGCTATGGCTACACCTTC.

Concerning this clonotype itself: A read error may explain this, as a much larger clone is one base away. This CDR3 reads CASSFGTGSDQPQHF. CDR3 in DNA: TGTGCCAGCAGTTTCGGGACGGGGAGCGATCAGCCCCAGCATTTT. The chain uses TRBV6-2 or TRBV6-3 and TRBJ1-5, with D maybe TRBD1 (5 bases). Germline CDR1 MNHEY, CDR2 SVGEGT. CDR3 length: 15 amino acids. The V end was cut by 4 bases, the J end by 5 bases, with 15 bases between.

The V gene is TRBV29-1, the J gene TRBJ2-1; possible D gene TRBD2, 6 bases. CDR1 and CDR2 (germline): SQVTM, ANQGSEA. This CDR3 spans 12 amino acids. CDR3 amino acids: CRVGLSYNEQFF. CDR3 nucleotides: TGCAGAGTGGGACTCTCCTACAATGAGCAGTTCTTC.

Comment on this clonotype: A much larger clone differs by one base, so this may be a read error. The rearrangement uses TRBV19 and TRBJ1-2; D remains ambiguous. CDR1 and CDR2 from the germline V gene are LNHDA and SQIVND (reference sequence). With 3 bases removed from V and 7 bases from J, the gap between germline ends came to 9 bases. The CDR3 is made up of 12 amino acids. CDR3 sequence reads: CASSIGRSGYTF. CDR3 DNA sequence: TGTGCCAGTAGTATCGGCAGGAGTGGCTACACCTTC.

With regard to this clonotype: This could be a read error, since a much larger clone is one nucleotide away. CDR3 residues: CASSSRIGIDTQYF. The DNA of the CDR3 is TGTGCCAGCAGTTCCAGGATAGGGATTGATACGCAGTATTTT. This chain uses TRBV27 with TRBJ2-3, with D unclear. V lost 4 bases, J lost 6 bases, and 14 bases lay in between. Germline V gives CDR1 MNHEY, CDR2 SMNVEV (reference sequence). The CDR3 covers 14 residues.

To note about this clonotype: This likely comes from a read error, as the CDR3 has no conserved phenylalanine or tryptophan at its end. CDR3 loop: CATGQGGQPQHS. Here the CDR3 DNA reads TGTGCCACTGGACAGGGTGGCCAGCCCCAGCATTCT. V is TRBV15 and J is TRBJ1-5, with 8 bases aligning to TRBD1. Germline assignment: CDR1 LNHNV and CDR2 YYDKDF (reference sequence). The CDR3 runs to 12 residues. The J segment lost 7 bases and the V segment lost 9 bases, leaving 5 bases of the junction unmatched.